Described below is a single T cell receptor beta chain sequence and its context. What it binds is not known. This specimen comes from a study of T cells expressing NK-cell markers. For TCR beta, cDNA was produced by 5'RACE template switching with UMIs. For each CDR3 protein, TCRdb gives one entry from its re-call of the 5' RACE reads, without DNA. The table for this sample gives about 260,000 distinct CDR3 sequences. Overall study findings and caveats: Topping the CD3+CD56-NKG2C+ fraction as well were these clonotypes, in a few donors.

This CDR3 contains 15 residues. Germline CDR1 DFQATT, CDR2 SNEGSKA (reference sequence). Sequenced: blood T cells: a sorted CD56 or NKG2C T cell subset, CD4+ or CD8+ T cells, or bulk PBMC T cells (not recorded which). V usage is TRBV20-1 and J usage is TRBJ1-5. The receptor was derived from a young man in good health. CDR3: CSARVSIGGDQPQHF.